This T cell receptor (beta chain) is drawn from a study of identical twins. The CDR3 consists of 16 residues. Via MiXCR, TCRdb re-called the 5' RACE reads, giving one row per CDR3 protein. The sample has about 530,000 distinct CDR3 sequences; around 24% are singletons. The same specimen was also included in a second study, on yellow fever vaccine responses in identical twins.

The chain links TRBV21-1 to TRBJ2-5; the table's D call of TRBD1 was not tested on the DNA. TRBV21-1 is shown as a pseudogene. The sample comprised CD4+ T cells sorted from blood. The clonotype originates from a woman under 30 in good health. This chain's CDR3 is CASSKEGHLLVETQYF. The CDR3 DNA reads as TGTGCCAGCAGCAAAGAGGGGCATCTGCTTGTAGAGACCCAGTACTTC.